The 17 T cell receptor beta chains listed next were all sequenced from one sample in a study of T cells in lung cancer brain metastases. Sequencing used immunoSEQ multiplex PCR; TCRdb keeps in-frame clones, though not all of them. The table has 1,100 or so clones, around 88% seen once. Sequenced input: tumor tissue from a brain metastasis. All receptors come from a woman aged 55-70 years with non-small cell lung cancer that had spread to the brain.

Only one count was recorded for this clone. An end of the junction differs from the germline gene, which may be a read error. This chain joins TRBV5-1 and TRBJ2-3, with TRBD2 matching 10 bases. The CDR3 runs 17 residues. CDR1 and CDR2 (germline): SGHRS, YFSETQ. CDR3 sequence: CASKGASGGTSTNTQYF. The CDR3 DNA sequence: TGCGCCAGCAAGGGGGCTAGCGGGGGAACTAGCACAAATACGCAGTATTTT.

The chain carries TRBV11-2 and TRBJ2-5; 7 bases are shared with TRBD2. Per germline, CDR1 SGHAT and CDR2 FQNNGV. The V gene end was trimmed by 2 bases and the J gene end by 7 bases; junction bases not matched to a gene: 7. This CDR3 has 14 amino acids. DNA for the CDR3: TGTGCCAGCAGCTTACGCCGGGAGGAACGGACCCAGTACTTC. This sequence encodes CASSLRREERTQYF.

This clone appeared a few times. The rearrangement links TRBV6-1 to TRBJ1-5; the D is unclear. CDR1 is MNHNS and CDR2 is SASEGT in the germline V gene. V was shortened by 2 bases and J by 7 bases, with 3 bases between the two germline ends. CDR3 length: 11 residues. CDR3 sequence: CASSEFQPQHF. The CDR3 DNA reads TGTGCCAGCAGTGAATTCCAGCCCCAGCATTTT.

The CDR3 sequence is CASSGDRNTEAFF. The CDR3 nucleotides read TGTGCCAGCAGCGGAGACAGGAACACTGAAGCTTTCTTT. The rearrangement uses TRBV2 and TRBJ1-1, with D possibly being TRBD1 (5 bases). The CDR3 extends over 13 amino acids. CDR1 is SNHLY and CDR2 is FYNNEI in the germline V gene. Trimming removed 6 bases from V and 1 base from J, with 9 bases in between.

The V and J genes are TRBV29-1 and TRBJ1-1, with 8 positions matching TRBD1. Germline trimming cut 7 bases from V and 0 bases from J; bases unmatched to any gene: 4. This CDR3 has 13 residues. CDR1 is SQVTM and CDR2 is ANQGSEA in the germline V gene. The CDR3 DNA is TGCAGCGCCGGGACAGGCGTGAACACTGAAGCTTTCTTT. Amino acid sequence: CSAGTGVNTEAFF.

The rearrangement joins TRBV14 to TRBJ1-3; D gene unclear. The CDR3 has 12 residues. V was clipped by 1 base and J by 3 bases, with 1 base between them. Germline V gives CDR1 SGHDN, CDR2 FVKESK. The CDR3 DNA follows: TGTGCCAGCAGCCAAGGTGGAAACACCATATATTTT. It is translated as CASSQGGNTIYF.

The chain uses TRBV6-5 and TRBJ1-5; D perhaps matches TRBD1 (5 bases). This CDR3 has 15 amino acids. Trimming stripped 5 bases from V and 5 bases from J, with 16 bases between. Germline V gene lookup returns CDR1 MNHEY and CDR2 SVGAGI. The CDR3: CASSAGRDGDQPQHF. Here the CDR3 DNA reads TGTGCCAGCAGTGCTGGCAGGGACGGGGATCAGCCCCAGCATTTT.

The chain is built from TRBV9 and TRBJ1-2; D not certain. CDR3 length equals 15 residues. Germline V lookup: CDR1 SGDLS, CDR2 YYNGEE. V shed 0 bases and J shed 2 bases, with 11 bases lying between them. The CDR3 bases are TGTGCCAGCAGCGTAGATCCGGCGGGCAACTATGGCTACACCTTC. Translated, it gives CASSVDPAGNYGYTF.

The chain has TRBV5-8 and TRBJ1-2; a possible D gene is TRBD1 (6 bases). Trimming took off 6 bases at V and 2 bases at J, with 11 bases between the two ends. This CDR3 contains 13 residues. Per germline, CDR1 SGHTS and CDR2 YDEGEE. The CDR3 region is CASTLGGNYGYTF. The CDR3 DNA reads TGTGCCAGCACCCTAGGGGGGAACTATGGCTACACCTTC. The variable domain in full, with the rest retrieved from reference TRBV5-8 and TRBJ1-2, is EAGVTQSPTHLIKTRGQQATLRCSPISGHTSVYWYQQALGLGLQFLLWYDEGEERNRGNFPPRFSGRQFPNYSSELNVNALELEDSALYLCASTLGGNYGYTFGSGTRLTVV.

The chain links TRBV11-2 to TRBJ2-1, with 7 bases aligning to TRBD2. V gave up 2 bases and J gave up 15 bases; unmatched junction bases: 7. Germline V gene sequence: CDR1 SGHAT, CDR2 FQNNGV. This CDR3 comprises 12 residues. Written as DNA, the CDR3 is TGTGCCAGCAGCTTAAACGGGAGGCTTGGGTTCTTC. Translation: CASSLNGRLGFF.

This sequence joins TRBV10-3 and TRBJ2-3; 7 positions agree with TRBD1. The length of the CDR3 is 14 residues. Trimming at V came to 6 bases and at J to 0 bases, leaving 3 bases not matched to a gene. The V gene's germline CDR1 is ENHRY and CDR2 SYGVKD. Here the CDR3 reads CAIRQTGSTDTQYF. Here the CDR3 DNA reads TGTGCCATCAGACAGACAGGGAGCACAGATACGCAGTATTTT.

The chain recombines TRBV30 with TRBJ2-2; 8 nucleotides line up with TRBD1. The CDR3 totals 10 residues. V lost 5 bases and J lost 13; bases outside the gene matches: 3. Germline V lookup: CDR1 GTSNPN, CDR2 SVGIG (reference sequence). The CDR3 DNA follows: TGTGCCTGGGGACAGGGCGGGCTGTTTTTT. It specifies CAWGQGGLFF.

This chain links TRBV14 with TRBJ2-2; 7 positions match TRBD1. This CDR3 has 14 residues. After removal of 6 bases from V and 7 bases from J, the junction contained 8 bases not matched to a gene. Germline V gene data show CDR1 as SGHDN and CDR2 as FVKESK. The CDR3 protein is CASRNLGGGGELFF. CDR3 nucleotide sequence: TGTGCCAGCAGAAACCTAGGGGGCGGCGGGGAGCTGTTTTTT.

This clone was counted once. In the same sample, other DNA sequences code for this CDR3. V and J are TRBV6-6 and TRBJ2-3; D possibly corresponds to TRBD2 (5 bases). V lost 2 bases to trimming and J lost 1 base, with 13 bases between them. The CDR3 is 16 residues long. Germline V gene sequence: CDR1 MNHNY, CDR2 SVGAGI (reference sequence). The CDR3 is CASSYRRLSGTDTQYF. The CDR3 DNA reads as TGTGCCAGCAGTTACCGGAGACTTAGCGGCACAGATACGCAGTATTTT.

A few counts support this clone. The chain joins TRBV7-9 to TRBJ2-1, with TRBD2 identical over 8 bases. The J segment lost 4 bases and the V segment lost 3 bases, leaving 5 bases of the junction unmatched. The germline gives CDR1 SEHNR, CDR2 FQNEAQ (reference sequence). The length of the CDR3 is 15 residues. The CDR3 sequence: CASSFVRGGYNEQFF. The CDR3 nucleotides are TGTGCCAGCAGCTTTGTTCGGGGGGGGTACAATGAGCAGTTCTTC.

To note about this clone: The junction and the germline gene differ at one end; a read error may be behind it. The chain carries TRBV19 and TRBJ2-2; either TRBD1 or TRBD2 may supply D (5 bases each). Germline values: CDR1 LNHDA, CDR2 SQIVND (reference sequence). The length of the CDR3 is 16 residues. For the CDR3, the DNA is TGTGCCAGTAGTACGAGGGACGCTGAGGTAACCGCGGAGCTGTTTTTT. Its translation: CASSTRDAEVTAELFF. Drawing the rest from reference TRBV19 and TRBJ2-2, the complete variable domain is DGGITQSPKYLFRKEGQNVTLSCEQNLNHDAMYWYRQDPGQGLRLIYYSQIVNDFQKGDIAEGYSVSREKKESFPLTVTSAQKNPTAFYLCASSTRDAEVTAELFFGEGSRLTVL.

This clone was observed once. The J gene is TRBJ2-3, the V gene TRBV27, with 9 bases that match TRBD1. The CDR3 loop spans 14 amino acids. CDR1 and CDR2 from the germline V gene are MNHEY and SMNVEV (reference sequence). V gave up 7 bases and J gave up 5 bases; unmatched junction bases: 7. CDR3 protein: CASKPGQGRDTQYF. The CDR3 DNA follows: TGTGCCAGCAAACCGGGACAGGGAAGAGATACGCAGTATTTT.